What follows are 17 T cell receptor beta chains derived from one specimen sequenced in a study of CD8+CD57+ T cells in acquired aplastic anemia (dated by TCRdb to 2016 to 2019). Patients chosen for sequencing had shown expansion of CD8+CD57+ cells by flow cytometry. The data were produced on an Illumina HiSeq 2000. Profiling of TCR beta VDJ combinations and CDR3 sequences used genomic DNA as the template. TCRdb reanalyzed the raw reads on its own, using fastp at Q25 for trimming and MiXCR for clone calling, and kept in-frame beta chains. When rows share a CDR3 protein, they turn into one entry using the most common DNA and genes. A total of around 200,000 distinct CDR3 sequences appear in this sample, 65% of them only once. Around three fifths of the sample rests with the top ten. Sequences were obtained from sorted CD4+, CD8+, or CD8+CD57+ T cells (not recorded which) from PBMCs. Receptors were obtained from a human donor with aplastic anemia.

J is TRBJ2-7 and V is TRBV24-1; D not certain. Germline-derived CDR1 and CDR2 are KGHDR and SFDVKD. V dropped 5 bases and J dropped 1 base, with 14 bases sitting between them. The CDR3 runs to 15 residues. The CDR3 is CATSARDANSYEQYF. For the CDR3, the DNA is TGTGCCACCAGTGCTAGAGACGCAAATTCCTACGAGCAGTACTTC.

This rearrangement joins TRBV20-1 to TRBJ2-1; 9 bases map to TRBD1. CDR3 length: 13 residues. Germline V gene lookup returns CDR1 DFQATT and CDR2 SNEGSKA (reference sequence). V lost 1 base, J lost 8 bases, and 3 bases stayed unmatched. CDR3 coding DNA: TGCAGTGCTAGAGGGACAGGGGAACATGAGCAGTTCTTC. It encodes CSARGTGEHEQFF.

The genes are TRBV15 and TRBJ2-7, with D unclear. CDR3 length equals 16 residues. The germline V and J ends were trimmed by 7 bases and 6 bases, with 25 bases remaining between them. CDR1 LNHNV and CDR2 YYDKDF come from the germline V gene (reference sequence). The CDR3 region is CATIRKLQPDRSEQYF. The CDR3, as DNA: TGTGCCACCATTAGGAAGTTGCAACCCGATCGGTCCGAGCAGTACTTC.

The chain links TRBV10-3 to TRBJ2-5; 7 bases are a match to TRBD2. The ends lost 3 bases at V and 4 bases at J; junction bases unmatched: 11. This CDR3 is built from 16 residues. Germline loops: CDR1 ENHRY, CDR2 SYGVKD. The DNA for the CDR3 is TGTGCCATCAGTGATCCGAGCGGGATGCAGGGAGAGACCCAGTACTTC. It codes for CAISDPSGMQGETQYF.

At least ten counts were recorded for this clonotype. The rearrangement uses TRBV7-9 and TRBJ2-7, with a weak D call TRBD1 (5 bases). The V and J ends lost 1 base and 3 bases respectively, with 10 bases between them. The germline V gene has CDR1 SEHNR and CDR2 FQNEAQ (reference sequence). The length of the CDR3 is 14 residues. The CDR3 DNA follows: TGTGCCAGCAGCTTAGGGACAACTTACTACGAGCAGTACTTC. This translates into CASSLGTTYYEQYF.

This clonotype appeared a few times. This sequence joins TRBV24-1 and TRBJ2-1; 9 nucleotides agree with TRBD1. V shed 4 bases and J 6 bases; nucleotides not matched to a gene: 6. Per germline, CDR1 KGHDR and CDR2 SFDVKD. The length of the CDR3 is 15 residues. In DNA form, the CDR3 reads TGTGCCACCAGTGACCCGGGACAGGGATCCAATGAGCAGTTCTTC. It is translated as CATSDPGQGSNEQFF.

The V call is TRBV15, the J call TRBJ1-3; 7 nucleotides line up with TRBD1. The V and J ends lost 5 bases and 4 bases, in that order; junction bases with no gene match: 5. Germline lookup yields CDR1 LNHNV and CDR2 YYDKDF (reference sequence). This CDR3 spans 14 amino acids. The CDR3 reads CATSEEGQGNTIYF. For the CDR3, the DNA is TGTGCCACCAGCGAGGAGGGACAGGGAAACACCATATATTTT. Combining the CDR3 with reference TRBV15 and TRBJ1-3 gives the whole variable domain DAMVIQNPRYQVTQFGKPVTLSCSQTLNHNVMYWYQQKSSQAPKLLFHYYDKDFNNEADTPDNFQSRRPNTSFCFLDIRSPGLGDTAMYLCATSEEGQGNTIYFGEGSWLTVV.

Notes on this clonotype: A read error is likely, as this CDR3 ends without the conserved phenylalanine or tryptophan. V usage is TRBV10-2 and J usage is TRBJ2-1, with 7 bases fitting TRBD2. CDR3 length: 15 residues. The ends lost 6 bases at V and 8 bases at J; junction bases unmatched: 13. The V gene's germline CDR1 is WSHSY and CDR2 SAAADI. The CDR3 DNA reads as TGCGCCAGCAGCCATGGACTAGTATTAGGTGATGAGCAGTTCCTC. It translates to CASSHGLVLGDEQFL.

The CDR3 is CASRGRETDTQYF. For the CDR3, the DNA is TGTGCCAGCAGGGGGCGCGAGACAGATACGCAGTATTTT. J is TRBJ2-3 and V is TRBV2; weak D call: TRBD1 (5 bases). The CDR3 is 13 amino acids. Between the trimmed V and J ends, which lost 6 bases and 3 bases, there was a span of 10 bases. CDR1 SNHLY and CDR2 FYNNEI come from the germline V gene.

This clonotype showed up just a few times. The chain employs TRBV4-1 and TRBJ1-1; D is ambiguous. The CDR3 totals 11 residues. Germline V gene data show CDR1 as MGHRA and CDR2 as YSYEKL. V shed 3 bases and J shed 8 bases, with 7 bases lying between them. CDR3 sequence: CASSQSVEAFF. The CDR3 DNA is TGCGCCAGCAGCCAGAGCGTCGAAGCTTTCTTT.

The chain is built from TRBV29-1 and TRBJ1-2, with a weak D call TRBD1 (6 bases). The CDR3 loop spans 13 amino acids. Germline CDR1 and CDR2: SQVTM and ANQGSEA. The germline V and J ends were trimmed by 3 bases and 4 bases, with 12 bases remaining between them. CDR3 DNA: TGCAGCGTTGATAAACAGGGAGGCTATGGCTACACCTTC. It encodes CSVDKQGGYGYTF.

V gene TRBV7-9 combines with J gene TRBJ2-1; perhaps D is TRBD1 or TRBD2 (5 bases each). This CDR3 is built from 16 residues. V shed 4 bases and J shed 4 bases, with 17 bases lying between them. CDR1 SEHNR and CDR2 FQNEAQ come from the germline V gene (reference sequence). The CDR3 DNA is TGTGCCAGCAGCTCGTTGGTGGCAGGGAGATACAATGAGCAGTTCTTC. Translated: CASSSLVAGRYNEQFF.

The V call is TRBV7-3, the J call TRBJ2-1; D unclear. Germline CDR1 is SGHTA and CDR2 is FQGTGA. With 3 bases removed from V and 0 bases from J, the gap between germline ends came to 9 bases. This CDR3 has 15 residues. Here the CDR3 reads CASSFSSSSYNEQFF. The CDR3 DNA reads as TGTGCCAGCAGCTTTAGCAGCAGCTCCTACAATGAGCAGTTCTTC.

The gene calls are TRBV5-8 and TRBJ2-7; tentatively, D is TRBD2 (6 bases). This CDR3 spans 13 amino acids. The V end lost 4 bases, the J end lost 9 bases, and 17 bases lay between the germline ends. CDR1 and CDR2 from the germline V gene are SGHTS and YDEGEE. The CDR3 reads CASSVANWGGQYF. CDR3 nucleotide sequence: TGTGCCAGCAGCGTAGCTAACTGGGGAGGGCAGTACTTC.

The chain joins TRBV15 to TRBJ1-2, with TRBD1 matching over 9 bases. CDR3 size: 17 residues. In germline, CDR1 is LNHNV, CDR2 YYDKDF (reference sequence). V lost 3 bases, J lost 3 bases, and 11 bases stayed unmatched. The CDR3 nucleotides read TGTGCCACCAGCAGCTCCAGGTCGGGACAGGGCGACTATGGCTACACCTTC. It translates to CATSSSRSGQGDYGYTF.

This clonotype was observed at least ten times. The chain links TRBV7-6 to TRBJ2-7; D unresolved. This CDR3 spans 16 amino acids. Germline V CDR1 and CDR2: SGHVS, FNYEAQ. V lost 1 base to trimming and J lost 0 bases, with 13 bases between them. The CDR3 bases are TGTGCCAGCAGCTTAGGGCCGCCGAAGGGCTCCTACGAGCAGTACTTC. Its protein product is CASSLGPPKGSYEQYF.

The rearrangement uses TRBV7-9 and TRBJ2-3; 10 bases align to TRBD1. In germline, CDR1 is SEHNR, CDR2 FQNEAQ (reference sequence). The V and J ends lost 9 bases and 1 base, in that order; junction bases with no gene match: 16. This CDR3 has 18 amino acids. CDR3 DNA: TGTGCCAGTGTCGGGGGGGGGACAGGGGTTTTTGGCACAGATACGCAGTATTTT. Amino acids: CASVGGGTGVFGTDTQYF.